Listed below are T cell receptor beta chains from one sample, sequenced in a study of cytomegalovirus exposure and HLA in healthy donors. The protocol was immunoSEQ multiplex PCR, while the TCRdb copy is restricted to in-frame clones and leaves out a portion. The sample records some 170,000 clones, approximately 80% being singletons. The specimen was PBMCs. The receptors originated from a woman aged 18-29 years in good health and CMV-seropositive. Both conserved end residues are part of each CDR3. A D gene is named only where the DNA matches it firmly. Clone size is stated in some rows and not others, as once, few, many or a class when expanded.

j_call	d_call	clone_size	v_call	cdr3_aa	cdr3_nt
TRBJ2-2	TRBD2	NA	TRBV9	CASSPGDYPGELFF	TGTGCCAGCAGCCCCGGGGACTACCCCGGGGAGCTGTTTTTT
TRBJ1-2	NA	NA	TRBV28	CASSSPLKTGGYTF	TGTGCCAGCAGTTCCCCGCTAAAGACGGGTGGCTACACCTTC
TRBJ1-6	NA	few	TRBV2	CASRLPGENSPLHF	TGTGCCAGCAGGTTGCCCGGGGAGAATTCACCCCTCCACTTT
TRBJ1-5	NA	few	TRBV9	CASSDGTSGRGPQHF	TGTGCCAGCAGTGACGGAACGTCTGGGCGGGGGCCCCAGCATTTT
TRBJ1-1	NA	NA	TRBV5-3	CARSLAGDTEAFF	TGTGCCAGAAGCTTGGCAGGGGACACTGAAGCTTTCTTT
TRBJ2-7	TRBD2	NA	TRBV4-2	CASSPLAGLSYEQYF	TGTGCCAGCAGCCCACTAGCGGGGCTTTCCTACGAGCAGTACTTC
TRBJ1-1	NA	NA	TRBV7-2	CASTPLGADTEAFF	TGTGCCAGCACCCCATTGGGGGCGGACACTGAAGCTTTCTTT
TRBJ2-3	TRBD1	NA	TRBV11-1	CASSGQGRVIDTQYF	TGTGCCAGCAGCGGACAGGGGAGGGTCATCGATACGCAGTATTTT
TRBJ1-1	NA	NA	TRBV29-1	CSAMPPVNTEAFF	TGCAGCGCCATGCCGCCGGTGAACACTGAAGCTTTCTTT
TRBJ2-7	NA	once	TRBV7-9	CASSVGQHEQYF	TGTGCCAGCAGTGTGGGGCAGCACGAGCAGTACTTC
TRBJ1-5	NA	NA	TRBV10-1	CASRKDSPNQPQHF	TGCGCCAGCAGAAAAGACAGCCCCAATCAGCCCCAGCATTTT
TRBJ1-5	TRBD1	NA	TRBV6-5	CASRKTGNNQPQHF	TGTGCCAGCAGAAAGACAGGGAACAATCAGCCCCAGCATTTT
TRBJ1-6	NA	NA	TRBV5-1	CASSPDLGGASSYNSPLHF	TGCGCCAGCAGCCCCGATCTGGGGGGGGCAAGCTCCTATAATTCACCCCTCCACTTT
TRBJ1-2	NA	NA	TRBV29-1	CSVEVVQTGGYTF	TGCAGCGTTGAAGTTGTACAGACCGGCGGCTACACCTTC
TRBJ2-2	TRBD1	NA	TRBV28	CASSPPWDSTGELFF	TGTGCCAGCAGCCCTCCATGGGACAGCACCGGGGAGCTGTTTTTT
TRBJ2-2	TRBD1	NA	TRBV19	CASMIQGFSGELFF	TGTGCCAGTATGATACAGGGGTTTTCCGGGGAGCTGTTTTTT
TRBJ2-1	NA	NA	TRBV19	CASSINRIGDEQFF	TGTGCCAGTAGTATAAACAGAATCGGCGATGAGCAGTTCTTC
TRBJ2-7	NA	NA	TRBV5-4	CASSLDGSSYEQYF	TGTGCCAGCAGCTTGGATGGGAGCTCCTACGAGCAGTACTTC
TRBJ1-6	TRBD1	once	TRBV14	CASSPRTGNGGSPLHF	TGTGCCAGCAGCCCCCGGACAGGGAACGGCGGCTCACCCCTCCACTTT
TRBJ2-7	NA	NA	TRBV5-4	CASSLGDIDNEQYF	TGTGCCAGCAGCTTGGGTGACATTGACAACGAGCAGTACTTC
TRBJ2-5	NA	NA	TRBV28	CASRYRVFETQYF	TGTGCCAGCAGGTACAGGGTATTCGAGACCCAGTACTTC
TRBJ1-6	TRBD1	NA	TRBV5-1	CASSFTTGDFSPLHF	TGCGCCAGCAGCTTTACCACAGGGGATTTTTCACCCCTCCACTTT
TRBJ2-3	NA	NA	TRBV9	CASSVRFADTQYF	TGTGCCAGCAGCGTTAGATTCGCAGATACGCAGTATTTT
TRBJ1-2	NA	NA	TRBV6-5	CASSPDFYYGYTF	TGTGCCAGCAGTCCGGACTTTTACTATGGCTACACCTTC
TRBJ2-3	NA	NA	TRBV7-9	CASSLAQPGLDTQYF	TGTGCCAGCAGCTTAGCACAGCCGGGATTGGATACGCAGTATTTT
TRBJ2-3	NA	NA	TRBV4-3	CASSQNGRSRTDTQYF	TGCGCCAGCAGCCAAAATGGGAGATCCCGCACAGATACGCAGTATTTT
TRBJ1-1	NA	NA	TRBV10-1	CASRPGNRLGEETEAFF	TGCGCCAGCCGCCCCGGGAATCGGTTGGGCGAGGAAACTGAAGCTTTCTTT
TRBJ1-2	TRBD1	NA	TRBV18	CASSPFLQGVPLSYTF	TGTGCCAGCTCACCATTCCTACAGGGGGTCCCATTGAGCTACACCTTC
TRBJ1-1	TRBD1	NA	TRBV6-1	CASSAYRGPEAFF	TGTGCCAGCAGCGCATACAGGGGTCCTGAAGCTTTCTTT
TRBJ2-7	NA	NA	TRBV6-6	CASSTPRDSTYEQYF	TGTGCCAGCAGCACCCCACGGGACTCGACATACGAGCAGTACTTC
TRBJ2-6	TRBD1	NA	TRBV29-1	CSAQKTGVSGANGLTF	TGCAGCGCACAGAAGACAGGGGTCTCTGGGGCCAACGGCCTGACTTTC
TRBJ2-1	TRBD2	NA	TRBV19	CASSIELAGGYNEQFF	TGTGCCAGTAGTATAGAACTAGCGGGGGGTTACAATGAGCAGTTCTTC
TRBJ2-3	TRBD2	NA	TRBV6-1	CASSESSGGVDTQYF	TGTGCCAGCAGTGAATCAAGCGGGGGGGTAGATACGCAGTATTTT
TRBJ1-2	NA	NA	TRBV12-5	CASGFSRSDARAYGYTF	TGTGCTAGTGGTTTCAGCCGCAGCGACGCCAGGGCCTATGGCTACACCTTC
TRBJ2-2	NA	NA	TRBV12-5	CASGSTTWNTGELFF	TGTGCTAGTGGTTCGACGACTTGGAACACCGGGGAGCTGTTTTTT
TRBJ2-4	NA	NA	TRBV9	CASSRSEGIQYF	TGTGCCAGCAGCCGGTCCGAGGGCATTCAGTACTTC
TRBJ1-5	NA	NA	TRBV7-9	CASSASGDNQPQHF	TGTGCCAGCAGCGCGAGCGGGGACAATCAGCCCCAGCATTTT
TRBJ1-2	TRBD1	NA	TRBV2	CASRGTGGGGYTF	TGTGCCAGCAGAGGGACAGGGGGCGGGGGCTACACCTTC
TRBJ2-7	TRBD2	NA	TRBV19	CAKGGGSSYEQYF	TGTGCCAAGGGCGGGGGGAGCTCCTACGAGCAGTACTTC
TRBJ2-7	TRBD1	few	TRBV11-2	CASSLGQGTYEQYF	TGTGCCAGCAGCTTAGGACAGGGTACCTACGAGCAGTACTTC
TRBJ1-1	NA	NA	TRBV11-2	CASSLWGDTEAFF	TGTGCCAGCAGCTTATGGGGAGACACTGAAGCTTTCTTT
TRBJ2-7	NA	NA	TRBV11-2	CATSGAGSPYEQYF	TGTGCGACTTCCGGTGCGGGCAGTCCTTACGAGCAGTACTTC
TRBJ1-2	NA	NA	TRBV29-1	CSIEEGANYGYTF	TGCAGCATTGAAGAGGGCGCGAACTATGGCTACACCTTC
TRBJ2-7	TRBD2	NA	TRBV12-5	CASGYTVLGGNKSYEQYF	TGTGCTAGTGGTTATACGGTTTTGGGGGGGAACAAATCGTACGAGCAGTACTTC
TRBJ1-1	NA	few	TRBV5-6	CASSLAPGWGVEAFF	TGTGCCAGCAGCTTGGCCCCGGGGTGGGGGGTTGAAGCTTTCTTT
TRBJ2-1	TRBD2	NA	TRBV18	CASLRREGYEQFF	TGTGCCAGCTTACGAAGGGAGGGCTATGAGCAGTTCTTC
TRBJ1-3	TRBD1	few	TRBV5-1	CASSSDRGSGNTIYF	TGCGCCAGCAGCTCTGACAGGGGCTCTGGAAACACCATATATTTT
TRBJ1-6	NA	NA	TRBV19	CASSLQGSYNSPLHF	TGTGCCAGTAGTTTACAGGGCTCCTATAATTCACCCCTCCACTTT
TRBJ1-4	TRBD1	NA	TRBV6-1	CASSVPGQGTNEKLFF	TGTGCCAGCAGTGTACCGGGACAGGGCACTAATGAAAAACTGTTTTTT
TRBJ2-7	TRBD1	NA	TRBV28	CASGLTGEREQYF	TGTGCCAGCGGTTTGACAGGGGAGCGCGAGCAGTACTTC
TRBJ2-3	NA	NA	TRBV6-1	CASTDPLANSDTQYF	TGTGCCAGCACCGATCCGTTGGCCAATTCAGATACGCAGTATTTT
TRBJ1-5	NA	NA	TRBV28	CASSLLQINQPQHF	TGTGCCAGCAGTTTATTGCAGATCAATCAGCCCCAGCATTTT
TRBJ1-5	NA	NA	TRBV27	CASSLYGQTHQPQHF	TGTGCCAGCAGTTTATATGGCCAGACACATCAGCCCCAGCATTTT
TRBJ1-5	TRBD1	NA	TRBV9	CASSAGTGDSQPQHF	TGTGCCAGCAGCGCCGGGACAGGGGATAGTCAGCCCCAGCATTTT
TRBJ1-2	NA	NA	TRBV11-2	CASSRMGGPPYYGYTF	TGTGCCAGCAGCAGGATGGGAGGTCCTCCCTACTATGGCTACACCTTC
TRBJ2-5	NA	NA	TRBV19	CASSMARPSEGAQETQYF	TGTGCCAGTAGTATGGCCCGCCCATCGGAGGGGGCCCAAGAGACCCAGTACTTC
TRBJ2-7	NA	few	TRBV4-3	CASSQGGTGTNEQYF	TGCGCCAGCAGCCAAGGTGGCACAGGGACTAACGAGCAGTACTTC